This TCR beta chain stems from a study of cytomegalovirus exposure and HLA in healthy donors. The PCR was carried out with 60 Vbeta primers and 13 Jbeta primers. Produced via immunoSEQ multiplex PCR; TCRdb's table is partial and in-frame only. This sample has 100,000 to 150,000 clones, with about four fifths found just once. General observations from the study: Previously analyzed data showed that most TCR beta V segments were productive at a frequency of about 87% or about 30%.

This CDR3 is 17 amino acids long. V shed 3 bases and J 6 bases; nucleotides not matched to a gene: 15. Looked up from germline, CDR1 is SEHNR and CDR2 is FQNEAQ (reference sequence). About this clone: What it binds is not known.

The sequence was collected from a woman aged 40 to 50 in good health and CMV-seronegative. The sequenced sample consisted of PBMCs. The chain joins TRBV7-9 to TRBJ1-1, with TRBD1 matching 8 bases. The CDR3 nucleotides are TGTGCCAGCAGCTTTACGCAGGGGGCTGGGGACGGCGCTGAAGCTTTCTTT. Protein sequence: CASSFTQGAGDGAEAFF.